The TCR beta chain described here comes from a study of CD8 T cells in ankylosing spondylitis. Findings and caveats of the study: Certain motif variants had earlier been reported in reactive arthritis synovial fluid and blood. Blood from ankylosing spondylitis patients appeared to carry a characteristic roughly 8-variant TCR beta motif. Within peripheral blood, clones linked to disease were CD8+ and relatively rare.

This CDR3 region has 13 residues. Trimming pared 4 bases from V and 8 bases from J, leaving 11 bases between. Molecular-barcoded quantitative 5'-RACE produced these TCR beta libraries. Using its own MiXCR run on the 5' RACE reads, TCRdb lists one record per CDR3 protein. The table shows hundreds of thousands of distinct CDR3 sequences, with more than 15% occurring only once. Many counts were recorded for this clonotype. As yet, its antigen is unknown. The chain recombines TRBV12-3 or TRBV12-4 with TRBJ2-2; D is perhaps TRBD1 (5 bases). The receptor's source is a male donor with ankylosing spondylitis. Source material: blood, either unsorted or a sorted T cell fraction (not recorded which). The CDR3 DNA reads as TGTGCCAGCAGTTCTGACAGCCCAGGGGAGCTGTTTTTT. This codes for CASSSDSPGELFF.